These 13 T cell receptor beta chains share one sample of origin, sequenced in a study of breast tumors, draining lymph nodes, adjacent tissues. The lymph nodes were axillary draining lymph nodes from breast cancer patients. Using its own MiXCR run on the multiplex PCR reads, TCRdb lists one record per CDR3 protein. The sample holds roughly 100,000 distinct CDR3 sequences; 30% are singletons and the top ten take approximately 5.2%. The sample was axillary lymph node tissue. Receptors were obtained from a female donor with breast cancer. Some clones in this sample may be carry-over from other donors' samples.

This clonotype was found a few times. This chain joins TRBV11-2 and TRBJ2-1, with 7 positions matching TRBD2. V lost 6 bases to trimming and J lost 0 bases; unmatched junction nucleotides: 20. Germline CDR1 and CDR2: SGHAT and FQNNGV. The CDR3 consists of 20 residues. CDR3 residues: CASRKSVGPAGSSSYNEQFF. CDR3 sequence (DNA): TGTGCCAGCAGAAAAAGCGTCGGACCAGCGGGGTCAAGCTCCTACAATGAGCAGTTCTTC.

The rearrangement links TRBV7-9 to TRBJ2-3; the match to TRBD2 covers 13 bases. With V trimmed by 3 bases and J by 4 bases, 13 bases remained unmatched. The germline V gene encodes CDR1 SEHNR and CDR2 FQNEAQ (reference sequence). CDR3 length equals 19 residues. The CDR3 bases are TGTGCCAGCAGCTTTCGGAGGACTAGCGGGGGCATAGGGCCAGATACGCAGTATTTT. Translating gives CASSFRRTSGGIGPDTQYF.

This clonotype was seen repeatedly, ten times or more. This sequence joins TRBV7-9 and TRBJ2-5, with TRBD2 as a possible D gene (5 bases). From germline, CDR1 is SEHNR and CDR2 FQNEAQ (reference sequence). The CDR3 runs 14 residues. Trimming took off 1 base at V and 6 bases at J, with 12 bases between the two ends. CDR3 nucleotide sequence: TGTGCCAGCAGCTTAGGGGCTAGCTCAAAGACCCAGTACTTC. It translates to CASSLGASSKTQYF.

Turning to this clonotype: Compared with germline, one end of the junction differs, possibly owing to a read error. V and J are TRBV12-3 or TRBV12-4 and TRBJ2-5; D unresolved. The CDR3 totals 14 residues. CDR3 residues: CASSSSINQGTQYF. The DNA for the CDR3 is TGTGCCAGCAGTTCCTCGATCAACCAAGGGACCCAGTACTTC.

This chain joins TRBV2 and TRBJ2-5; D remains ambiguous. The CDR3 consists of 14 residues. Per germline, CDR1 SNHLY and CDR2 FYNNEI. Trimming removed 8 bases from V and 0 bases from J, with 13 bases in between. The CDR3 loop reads CASWSQTNQETQYF. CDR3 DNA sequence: TGTGCCAGCTGGAGTCAGACGAACCAAGAGACCCAGTACTTC.

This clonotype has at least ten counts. The CDR3 loop reads CASSPPGGLDTQYF. The CDR3 nucleotides are TGTGCCAGCTCACCACCAGGGGGCCTTGATACGCAGTATTTT. The chain carries TRBV18 and TRBJ2-3, with 7 bases fitting TRBD1. This CDR3 has 14 amino acids. After removal of 0 bases from V and 6 bases from J, the junction contained 3 bases not matched to a gene. Germline CDR1 and CDR2: KGHSH and LQKENI. Complete variable domain (other parts from reference TRBV18 and TRBJ2-3): NAGVMQNPRHLVRRRGQEARLRCSPMKGHSHVYWYRQLPEEGLKFMVYLQKENIIDESGMPKERFSAEFPKEGPSILRIQQVVRGDSAAYFCASSPPGGLDTQYFGPGTRLTVL.

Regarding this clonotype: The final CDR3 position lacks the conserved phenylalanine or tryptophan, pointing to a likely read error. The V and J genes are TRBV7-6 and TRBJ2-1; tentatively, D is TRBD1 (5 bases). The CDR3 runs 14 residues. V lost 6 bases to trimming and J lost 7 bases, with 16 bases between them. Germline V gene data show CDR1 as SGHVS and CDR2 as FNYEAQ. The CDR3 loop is CASRKGQGLNEQFL. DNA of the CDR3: TGTGCCAGCAGAAAGGGCCAGGGTTTAAATGAGCAGTTCCTC.

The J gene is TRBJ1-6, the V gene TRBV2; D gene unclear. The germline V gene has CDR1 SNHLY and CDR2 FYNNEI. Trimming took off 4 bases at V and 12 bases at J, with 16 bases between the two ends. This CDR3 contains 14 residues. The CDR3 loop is CASSGRGYNRPLHF. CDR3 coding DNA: TGTGCCAGCAGTGGGCGTGGGTATAATAGACCCCTCCACTTT. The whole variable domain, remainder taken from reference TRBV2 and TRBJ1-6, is EPEVTQTPSHQVTQMGQEVILRCVPISNHLYFYWYRQILGQKVEFLVSFYNNEISEKSEIFDDQFSVERPDGSNFTLKIRSTKLEDSAMYFCASSGRGYNRPLHFGNGTRLTVT.

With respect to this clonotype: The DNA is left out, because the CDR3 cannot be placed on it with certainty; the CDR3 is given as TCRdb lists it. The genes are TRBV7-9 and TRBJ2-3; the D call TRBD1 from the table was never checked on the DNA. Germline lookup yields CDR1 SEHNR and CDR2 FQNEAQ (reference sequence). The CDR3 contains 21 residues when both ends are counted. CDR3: CASSIYLCSAHGQGETDTQYF.

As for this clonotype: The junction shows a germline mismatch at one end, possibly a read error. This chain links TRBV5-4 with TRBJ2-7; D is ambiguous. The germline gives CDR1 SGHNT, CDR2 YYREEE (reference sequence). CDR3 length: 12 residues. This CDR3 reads CASSLEPASQCF. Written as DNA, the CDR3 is TGTGCCAGCAGCTTGGAACCCGCAAGTCAGTGCTTC.

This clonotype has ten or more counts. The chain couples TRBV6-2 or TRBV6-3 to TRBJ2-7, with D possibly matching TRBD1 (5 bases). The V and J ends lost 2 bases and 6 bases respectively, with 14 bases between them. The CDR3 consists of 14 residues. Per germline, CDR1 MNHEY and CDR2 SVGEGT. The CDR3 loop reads CASSYGRRTGEQYF. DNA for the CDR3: TGTGCCAGCAGTTACGGGCGGAGAACAGGCGAGCAGTACTTC.

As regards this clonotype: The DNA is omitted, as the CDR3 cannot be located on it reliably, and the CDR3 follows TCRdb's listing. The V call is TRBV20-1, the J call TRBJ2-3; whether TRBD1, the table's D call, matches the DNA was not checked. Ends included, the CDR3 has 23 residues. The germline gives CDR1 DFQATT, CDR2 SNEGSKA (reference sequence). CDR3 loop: CSAKQGPYEQYFGPGLSTDTQYF.

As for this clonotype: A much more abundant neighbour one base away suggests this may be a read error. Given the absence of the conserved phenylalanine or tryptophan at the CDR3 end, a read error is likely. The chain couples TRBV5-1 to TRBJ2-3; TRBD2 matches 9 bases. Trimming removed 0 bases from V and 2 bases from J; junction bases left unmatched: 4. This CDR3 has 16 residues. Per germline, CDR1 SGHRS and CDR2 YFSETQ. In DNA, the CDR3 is TGCGCCAGCAGCTTGGTTACTAGCGGGTCCACAGATACGCAGTATCTT. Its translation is CASSLVTSGSTDTQYL.